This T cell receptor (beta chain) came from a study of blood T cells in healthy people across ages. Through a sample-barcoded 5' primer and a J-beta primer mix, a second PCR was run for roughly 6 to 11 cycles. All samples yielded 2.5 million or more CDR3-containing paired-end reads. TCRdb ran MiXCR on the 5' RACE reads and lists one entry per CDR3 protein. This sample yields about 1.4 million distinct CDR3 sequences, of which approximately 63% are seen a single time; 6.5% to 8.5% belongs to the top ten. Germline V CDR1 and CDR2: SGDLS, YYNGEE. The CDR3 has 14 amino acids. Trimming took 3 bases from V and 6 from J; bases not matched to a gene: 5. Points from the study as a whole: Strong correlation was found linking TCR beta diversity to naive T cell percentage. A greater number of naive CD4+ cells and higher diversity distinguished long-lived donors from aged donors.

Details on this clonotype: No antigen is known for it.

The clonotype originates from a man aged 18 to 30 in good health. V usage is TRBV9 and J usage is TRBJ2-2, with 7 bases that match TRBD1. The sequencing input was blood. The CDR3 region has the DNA TGTGCCAGCAGCGCACTAACAGGGGCCGGGGAGCTGTTTTTT. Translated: CASSALTGAGELFF. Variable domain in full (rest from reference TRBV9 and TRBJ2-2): DSGVTQTPKHLITATGQRVTLRCSPRSGDLSVYWYQQSLDQGLQFLIQYYNGEERAKGNILERFSAQQFPDLHSELNLSSLELGDSALYFCASSALTGAGELFFGEGSRLTVL.